The following is a TCR beta chain sequence with its context. Its matching antigen is unknown. Germline and genes: mouse. The read stops 1 residue short of the end of the CDR3; the missing end is completed from the germline J gene. Time point denoted: mouse harvest day 14 after allogeneic transplant. The graft held 10^6 splenic CD5+ T cells and 10^7 T-cell-depleted bone marrow cells. B6 (H2b) cells into BALB/c (H2d) mice; tissues taken at day 7 or 14. In germline, CDR1 is KGHPV, CDR2 FQNQEV (reference sequence). V lost 7 bases, J lost 0 bases, and 9 bases lay in between. CDR3 length equals 14 residues. This sample stems from a study of tissue T cells after allogeneic stem cell transplantation. General study findings and limits: Some tissue clones might be persisting host cells; their alloreactivity or antigen specificity was not determined. Few T cell clones were shared across patients, but motif clusters showed tissue-specific shared signatures. TCR repertoires tracked anatomic similarity, regardless of disease or transplant status.

Generated by immunoSEQ multiplex PCR, the TCRdb table keeps only in-frame clones and is missing some. The sample lists about 3,000 clones, 45% to 50% occurring once. This sequence was found in a female BALB/c mouse given C57BL/6 T cells with graft-versus-host disease after an allogeneic hematopoietic cell transplant. Sequencing was carried out using lymph node tissue. The J gene is TRBJ1-4, the V gene TRBV26; D possibly corresponds to TRBD1 (5 bases). CDR3 bases read: TGTGCCAGCACTCAGGGTATTTCCAACGAAAGATTATTT. Translating gives CASTQGISNERLF. The entire CDR3 protein reads CASTQGISNERLFF. Together with reference TRBV26 and TRBJ1-4, the CDR3 gives the full variable domain: NSKVIQTPRYLVKGQGQKAKMRCIPEKGHPVVFWYQQNKNNEFKFLINFQNQEVLQQIDMTEKRFSAECPSNSPCSLEIQSSEAGDSALYLCASTQGISNERLFFGHGTKLSVL.